These 22 T cell receptor beta chains were sequenced from one sample in a study of cytomegalovirus exposure and HLA in healthy donors. Amplification used 60 Vbeta primers and 13 Jbeta primers. Clones were sequenced by immunoSEQ multiplex PCR, and TCRdb holds only the in-frame ones, with some missing. This table has roughly 140,000 clones, over 65% appearing once. Sequences were obtained from PBMCs. The receptor set was obtained from a male donor in good health and CMV-seronegative.

The rearrangement uses TRBV6-5 and TRBJ1-3; D remains unclear. The length of the CDR3 is 13 residues. Germline V gene sequence: CDR1 MNHEY, CDR2 SVGAGI. Trimming cost V 5 bases and J 7 bases, with 12 bases left between them. CDR3 bases: TGTGCCAGCAGTGAACTTTGGGAGAACACCATATATTTT. Residues: CASSELWENTIYF.

This clone was counted once. This sequence joins TRBV28 and TRBJ1-1, with D perhaps TRBD1 (5 bases). The V end was cut by 3 bases, the J end by 4 bases, with 12 bases between. There are 14 residues in the CDR3. CDR1 MDHEN and CDR2 SYDVKM come from the germline V gene. The CDR3 nucleotides are TGTGCCAGCAGTTTGCAAGGGGTGGGCACTGAAGCTTTCTTT. Translation: CASSLQGVGTEAFF.

J is TRBJ2-7 and V is TRBV13; D is unresolved. The CDR3 covers 13 residues. Germline V gene lookup returns CDR1 PRHDT and CDR2 FYEKMQ (reference sequence). V was clipped by 4 bases and J by 0 bases, with 7 bases between them. The CDR3: CASSSRSSYEQYF. The CDR3 region has the DNA TGTGCCAGCAGCTCCCGGTCCTCCTACGAGCAGTACTTC.

The CDR3 spells CASSPSASSTDTQYF. CDR3 DNA: TGTGCCAGCAGCCCGTCGGCTAGCAGCACAGATACGCAGTATTTT. The chain employs TRBV7-6 and TRBJ2-3; possibly TRBD2 for D (5 bases). V lost 5 bases to trimming and J lost 0 bases, with 12 bases between them. The CDR3 contains 15 residues. Germline V gene data show CDR1 as SGHVS and CDR2 as FNYEAQ.

V usage is TRBV29-1 and J usage is TRBJ2-2; 15 bases fit TRBD2. Germline lookup yields CDR1 SQVTM and CDR2 ANQGSEA. The CDR3 loop spans 16 amino acids. V shed 2 bases, J shed 6 bases, and the junction held 4 bases outside the gene matches. CDR3 nucleotides: TGCAGCGTTGAACAGGGACTAGCGGGAGGTGCCGGGGAGCTGTTTTTT. Translation gives CSVEQGLAGGAGELFF.

This clone was seen a few times. This chain uses TRBV5-6 with TRBJ1-2, with a tentative D call TRBD1 (5 bases). Germline V gives CDR1 SGHDT, CDR2 YYEEEE. CDR3 size: 16 residues. V dropped 1 base and J dropped 5 bases, with 18 bases sitting between them. Here the CDR3 DNA reads TGTGCCAGCAGCTTGAAATCTGGGGCCATCCCTTATGGCTACACCTTC. Its protein is CASSLKSGAIPYGYTF.

J is TRBJ2-7 and V is TRBV13; D gene ambiguous. The V end was cut by 5 bases, the J end by 0 bases, with 11 bases between. The CDR3 is made up of 14 amino acids. The germline gives CDR1 PRHDT, CDR2 FYEKMQ (reference sequence). CDR3 nucleotide sequence: TGTGCCAGCAGCCCTCAATTCAGCTCCTACGAGCAGTACTTC. Amino acids: CASSPQFSSYEQYF.

The rearrangement links TRBV27 to TRBJ2-2, with D maybe TRBD1 (6 bases). V lost 5 bases and J 7 bases, leaving 20 bases between the germline ends. CDR1 and CDR2 (germline): MNHEY, SMNVEV (reference sequence). The CDR3 sequence is 16 residues long. For the CDR3, the DNA is TGTGCCAGCAGTCCCTCCGCAGGGGAGAAGGACGGGGAGCTGTTTTTT. It is translated as CASSPSAGEKDGELFF.

The chain links TRBV29-1 to TRBJ2-5, with a possible D match to TRBD1 (5 bases). The CDR3 loop spans 13 amino acids. The ends were cut back, 4 bases at V and 5 bases at J, with 14 bases in the middle. Per germline, CDR1 SQVTM and CDR2 ANQGSEA. The CDR3 nucleotides are TGCAGCGTTGCCAGGGTTCAAAGGGAGACCCAGTACTTC. The encoded protein is CSVARVQRETQYF.

This clone was counted a single time. The chain couples TRBV25-1 to TRBJ2-1, with D maybe TRBD2 (5 bases). CDR1 MGHDK and CDR2 SYGVNS come from the germline V gene. CDR3 length equals 14 residues. V dropped 7 bases and J dropped 2 bases, with 12 bases sitting between them. CDR3 amino acids: CASNPHGAYNEQFF. Written as DNA, the CDR3 is TGTGCCAGCAACCCTCACGGGGCCTACAATGAGCAGTTCTTC.

This rearrangement joins TRBV10-3 to TRBJ1-3; possibly TRBD1 for D (6 bases). Per the germline V gene, CDR1 is ENHRY and CDR2 is SYGVKD. V lost 10 bases to trimming and J lost 8 bases, with 12 bases between them. The CDR3 runs to 11 residues. This CDR3 is CATRGSDTIYF. CDR3 DNA sequence: TGTGCCACCAGGGGCTCGGACACCATATATTTT.

The chain links TRBV13 to TRBJ2-2; perhaps TRBD2 as D (6 bases). This CDR3 comprises 16 residues. Per the germline V gene, CDR1 is PRHDT and CDR2 is FYEKMQ (reference sequence). Trimming cost V 5 bases and J 3 bases, with 16 bases left between them. CDR3 region: CASSPPRGRYTGELFF. For the CDR3, the DNA is TGTGCCAGCAGCCCTCCGAGAGGGAGGTACACCGGGGAGCTGTTTTTT.

This chain connects TRBV7-9 to TRBJ2-1; D perhaps matches TRBD1 (5 bases). Germline-derived CDR1 and CDR2 are SEHNR and FQNEAQ (reference sequence). The CDR3 loop spans 15 amino acids. Trimming cost V 5 bases and J 6 bases, with 17 bases left between them. The CDR3 sequence is CASSPGPSQGNEQFF. CDR3 in DNA: TGTGCCAGCAGCCCCGGACCCTCCCAGGGCAATGAGCAGTTCTTC.

This clone was seen a handful of times. The chain is built from TRBV4-3 and TRBJ1-3, with 7 bases that match TRBD1. This CDR3 has 15 residues. Germline CDR1 reads LGHNA; CDR2 reads YSLEER. J gave up 2 bases and V 3 bases, and 4 bases lay outside the gene matches. The CDR3 nucleotides read TGCGCCAGCAGCCAGGGGACAGCCCCTGGAAACACCATATATTTT. Residues: CASSQGTAPGNTIYF.

The table lists this clone with a few counts. The chain carries TRBV7-9 and TRBJ2-3; D might be TRBD2 (5 bases). The germline gives CDR1 SEHNR, CDR2 FQNEAQ (reference sequence). CDR3 length: 14 amino acids. Trimming left V 6 bases short and J 0 bases short, with 10 bases between. The CDR3 coding sequence is TGTGCCAGCAGTATCCGGACTAGCACAGATACGCAGTATTTT. Translated, it gives CASSIRTSTDTQYF.

CDR3: CASSSFSGNTIYF. The CDR3 nucleotides are TGTGCCAGCAGCTCCTTCTCTGGAAACACCATATATTTT. The rearrangement links TRBV7-2 to TRBJ1-3; D unresolved. Trimming cost V 4 bases and J 0 bases, with 4 bases left between them. CDR3 length: 13 amino acids. The V gene's germline CDR1 is SGHTA and CDR2 FQGNSA.

This clone was observed many times. J is TRBJ2-3 and V is TRBV5-6; D unresolved. With 2 bases removed from V and 1 base from J, the gap between germline ends came to 5 bases. Looked up from germline, CDR1 is SGHDT and CDR2 is YYEEEE. This CDR3 has 13 amino acids. CDR3 bases: TGTGCCAGCAGCTTCCATGGCACAGATACGCAGTATTTT. Its protein is CASSFHGTDTQYF.

The chain is built from TRBV9 and TRBJ2-3, with TRBD2 matching 13 bases. The V gene's germline CDR1 is SGDLS and CDR2 YYNGEE. This CDR3 spans 18 amino acids. V gave up 0 bases and J gave up 2 bases; unmatched junction bases: 6. CDR3 in DNA: TGTGCCAGCAGCGTAGATGGACTAGCGGGAGAATTCACAGATACGCAGTATTTT. As protein: CASSVDGLAGEFTDTQYF.

The chain combines TRBV29-1 with TRBJ2-7, with 7 bases that match TRBD2. V gave up 1 base and J gave up 4 bases; unmatched junction bases: 4. This CDR3 comprises 13 residues. Per the germline V gene, CDR1 is SQVTM and CDR2 is ANQGSEA. This chain's CDR3 is CSVEAGGRYEQYF. The CDR3 DNA reads TGCAGCGTTGAAGCGGGAGGCCGGTACGAGCAGTACTTC.

This clone was picked up a small number of times. This rearrangement joins TRBV5-4 to TRBJ1-1; possible D gene TRBD1, 6 bases. The CDR3 contains 14 residues. Trimming left V 0 bases short and J 3 bases short, with 9 bases between. Germline V gene sequence: CDR1 SGHNT, CDR2 YYREEE (reference sequence). CDR3: CASSLGQAYTEAFF. The DNA for the CDR3 is TGTGCCAGCAGCTTGGGACAGGCTTACACTGAAGCTTTCTTT.

The chain links TRBV30 to TRBJ2-1, with TRBD2 as a possible D gene (5 bases). The CDR3 is 15 amino acids. V was trimmed by 5 bases and J by 7 bases, leaving 21 bases between them. From germline, CDR1 is GTSNPN and CDR2 SVGIG (reference sequence). CDR3 in DNA: TGTGCCTGGGAACCTCGGGAATGGCCTGTGAATGAGCAGTTCTTC. It is translated as CAWEPREWPVNEQFF.

Written as DNA, the CDR3 is TGTGCCAGCAGTTTCCAATCCTCTGGGGCCAACGTCCTGACTTTC. It codes for CASSFQSSGANVLTF. The chain carries TRBV7-2 and TRBJ2-6; D is unclear. Germline CDR1 SGHTA, CDR2 FQGNSA. The CDR3 extends over 15 amino acids. Trimming cost V 6 bases and J 0 bases, with 9 bases left between them.